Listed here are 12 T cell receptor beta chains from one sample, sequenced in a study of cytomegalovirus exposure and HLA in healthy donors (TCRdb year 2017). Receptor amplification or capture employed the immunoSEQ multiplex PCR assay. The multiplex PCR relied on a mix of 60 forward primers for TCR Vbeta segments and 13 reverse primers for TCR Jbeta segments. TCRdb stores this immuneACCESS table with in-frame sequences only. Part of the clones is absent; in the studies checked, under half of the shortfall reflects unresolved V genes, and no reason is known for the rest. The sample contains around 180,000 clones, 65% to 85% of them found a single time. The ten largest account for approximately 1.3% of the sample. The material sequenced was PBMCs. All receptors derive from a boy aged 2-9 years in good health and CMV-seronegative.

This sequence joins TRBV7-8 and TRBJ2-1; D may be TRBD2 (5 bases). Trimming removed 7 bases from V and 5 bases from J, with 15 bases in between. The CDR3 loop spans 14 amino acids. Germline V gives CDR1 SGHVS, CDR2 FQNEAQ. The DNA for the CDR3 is TGTGCCAGCAACTACGGAGGAACCAACAATGAGCAGTTCTTC. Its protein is CASNYGGTNNEQFF.

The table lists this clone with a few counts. CDR3 region: CASSMGQGEAFF. The DNA for the CDR3 is TGTGCCAGCAGCATGGGACAGGGTGAAGCTTTCTTT. The chain is built from TRBV5-5 and TRBJ1-1; 9 nucleotides match TRBD1. The V gene's germline CDR1 is SGHKS and CDR2 YYEKEE (reference sequence). The V segment lost 4 bases and the J segment 7 bases; nucleotides outside the gene matches: 2. This CDR3 has 12 amino acids.

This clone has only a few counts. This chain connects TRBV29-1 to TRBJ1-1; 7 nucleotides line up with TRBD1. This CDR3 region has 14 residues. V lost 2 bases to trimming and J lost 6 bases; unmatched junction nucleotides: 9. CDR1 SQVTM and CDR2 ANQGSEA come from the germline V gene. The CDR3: CSVENRGAGAEAFF. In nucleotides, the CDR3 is TGCAGCGTTGAAAACAGGGGCGCCGGCGCTGAAGCTTTCTTT.

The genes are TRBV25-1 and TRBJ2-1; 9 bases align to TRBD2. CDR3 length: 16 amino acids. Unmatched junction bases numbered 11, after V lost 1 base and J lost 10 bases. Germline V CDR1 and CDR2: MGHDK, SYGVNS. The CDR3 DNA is TGTGCCAGCAGTGAATCGGTCCCGGGACTAGCCGACGAGCAGTTCTTC. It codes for CASSESVPGLADEQFF.

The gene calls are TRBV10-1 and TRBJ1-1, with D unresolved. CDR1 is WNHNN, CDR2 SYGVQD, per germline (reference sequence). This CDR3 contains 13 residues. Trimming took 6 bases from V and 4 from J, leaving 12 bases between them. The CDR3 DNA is TGCGCCAGCAGCTACTCCCGTGGCACTGAAGCTTTCTTT. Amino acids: CASSYSRGTEAFF.

CDR3 sequence reads: CASSPLIDELAGGGNEQFF. In DNA form, the CDR3 reads TGTGCCAGCAGCCCGTTGATAGACGAATTAGCGGGAGGGGGTAATGAGCAGTTCTTC. V is TRBV13 and J is TRBJ2-1; 11 bases are a match to TRBD2. This CDR3 is 19 amino acids long. The J segment lost 7 bases and the V segment lost 5 bases, leaving 19 bases of the junction unmatched. The germline CDR1 and CDR2 sequences are PRHDT and FYEKMQ (reference sequence).

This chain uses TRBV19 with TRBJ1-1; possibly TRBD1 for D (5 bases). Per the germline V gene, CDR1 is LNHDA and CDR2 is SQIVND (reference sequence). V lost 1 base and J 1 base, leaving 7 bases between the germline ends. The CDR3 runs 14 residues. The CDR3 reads CASSIGGTNTEAFF. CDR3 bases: TGTGCCAGTAGTATAGGGGGCACGAACACTGAAGCTTTCTTT.

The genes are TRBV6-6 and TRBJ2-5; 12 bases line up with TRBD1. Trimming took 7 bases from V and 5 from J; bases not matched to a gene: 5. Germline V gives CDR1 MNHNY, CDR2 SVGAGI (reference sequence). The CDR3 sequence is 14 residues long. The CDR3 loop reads CASIRDRGQETQYF. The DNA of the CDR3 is TGTGCCAGCATCAGGGACAGGGGGCAGGAGACCCAGTACTTC.

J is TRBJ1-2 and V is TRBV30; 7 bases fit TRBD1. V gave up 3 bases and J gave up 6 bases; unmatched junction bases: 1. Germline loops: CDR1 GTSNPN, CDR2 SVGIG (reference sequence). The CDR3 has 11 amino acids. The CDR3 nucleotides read TGTGCCTGGAGCACAGGGGATGGCTACACCTTC. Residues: CAWSTGDGYTF. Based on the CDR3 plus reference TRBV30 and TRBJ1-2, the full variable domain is SQTIHQWPATLVQPVGSPLSLECTVEGTSNPNLYWYRQAAGRGLQLLFYSVGIGQISSEVPQNLSASRPQDRQFILSSKKLLLSDSGFYLCAWSTGDGYTFGSGTRLTVV.

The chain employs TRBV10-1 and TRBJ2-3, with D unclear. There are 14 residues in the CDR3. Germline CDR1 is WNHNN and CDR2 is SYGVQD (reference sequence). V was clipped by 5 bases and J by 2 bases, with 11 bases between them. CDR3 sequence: CASSLSRDTDTQYF. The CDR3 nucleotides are TGCGCCAGCAGTTTGTCTCGAGACACAGATACGCAGTATTTT.

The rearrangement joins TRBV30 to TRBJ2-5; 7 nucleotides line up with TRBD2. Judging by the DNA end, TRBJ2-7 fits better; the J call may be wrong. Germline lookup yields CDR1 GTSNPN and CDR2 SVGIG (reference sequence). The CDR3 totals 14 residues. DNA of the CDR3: TGTGCCTTTAGAGGGGCGGGAGCTCGATCCGAGCAGTACTTC. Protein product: CAFRGAGARSEQYF.

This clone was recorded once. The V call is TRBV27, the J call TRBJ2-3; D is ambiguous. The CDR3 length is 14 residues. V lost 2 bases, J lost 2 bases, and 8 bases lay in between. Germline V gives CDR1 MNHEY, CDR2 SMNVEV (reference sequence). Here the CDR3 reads CASSLSGPTDTQYF. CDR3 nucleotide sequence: TGTGCCAGCAGTTTAAGTGGGCCCACAGATACGCAGTATTTT.